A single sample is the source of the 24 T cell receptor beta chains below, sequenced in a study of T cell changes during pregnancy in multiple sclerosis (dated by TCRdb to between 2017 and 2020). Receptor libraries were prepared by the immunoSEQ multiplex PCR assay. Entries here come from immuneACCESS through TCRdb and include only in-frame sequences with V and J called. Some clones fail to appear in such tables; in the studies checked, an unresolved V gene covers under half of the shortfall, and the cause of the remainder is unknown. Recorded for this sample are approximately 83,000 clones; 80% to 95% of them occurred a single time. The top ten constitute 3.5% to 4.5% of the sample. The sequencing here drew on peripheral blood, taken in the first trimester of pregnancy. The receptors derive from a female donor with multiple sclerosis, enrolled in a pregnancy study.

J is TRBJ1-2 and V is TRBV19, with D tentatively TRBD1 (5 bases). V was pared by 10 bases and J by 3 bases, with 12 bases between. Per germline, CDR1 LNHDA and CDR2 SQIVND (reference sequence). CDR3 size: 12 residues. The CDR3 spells CATQGLDYGYTF. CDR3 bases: TGTGCCACCCAGGGTCTCGACTATGGCTACACCTTC.

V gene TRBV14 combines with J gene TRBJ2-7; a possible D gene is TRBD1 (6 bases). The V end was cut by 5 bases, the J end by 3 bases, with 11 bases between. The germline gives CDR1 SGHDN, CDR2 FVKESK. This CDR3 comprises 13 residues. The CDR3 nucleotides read TGTGCCAGCAGCGGGACATCAGTCTACGAGCAGTACTTC. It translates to CASSGTSVYEQYF.

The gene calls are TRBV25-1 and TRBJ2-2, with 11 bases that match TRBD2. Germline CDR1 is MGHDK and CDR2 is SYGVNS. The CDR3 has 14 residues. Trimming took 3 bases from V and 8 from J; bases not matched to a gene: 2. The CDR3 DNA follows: TGTGCCAGCAGTGATAGCGGGGGGGCTGGGGAGCTGTTTTTT. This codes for CASSDSGGAGELFF.

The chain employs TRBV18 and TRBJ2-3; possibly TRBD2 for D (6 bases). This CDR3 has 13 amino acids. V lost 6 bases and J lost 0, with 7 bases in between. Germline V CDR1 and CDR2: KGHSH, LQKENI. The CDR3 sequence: CASSGTSTDTQYF. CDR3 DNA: TGTGCCAGCTCTGGGACTAGCACAGATACGCAGTATTTT.

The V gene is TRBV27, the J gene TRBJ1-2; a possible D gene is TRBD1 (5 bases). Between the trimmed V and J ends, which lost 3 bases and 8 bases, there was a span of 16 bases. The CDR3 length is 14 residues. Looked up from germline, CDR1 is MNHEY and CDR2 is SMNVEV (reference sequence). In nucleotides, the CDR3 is TGTGCCAGCAGTTTTGTCGACAGTTACTCCGGCTACACCTTC. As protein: CASSFVDSYSGYTF.

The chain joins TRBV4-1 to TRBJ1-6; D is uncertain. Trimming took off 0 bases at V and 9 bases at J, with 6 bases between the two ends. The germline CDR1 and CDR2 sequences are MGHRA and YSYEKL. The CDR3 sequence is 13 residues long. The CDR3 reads CASSQDASSPLHF. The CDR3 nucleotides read TGCGCCAGCAGCCAAGATGCGAGTTCACCCCTCCACTTT.

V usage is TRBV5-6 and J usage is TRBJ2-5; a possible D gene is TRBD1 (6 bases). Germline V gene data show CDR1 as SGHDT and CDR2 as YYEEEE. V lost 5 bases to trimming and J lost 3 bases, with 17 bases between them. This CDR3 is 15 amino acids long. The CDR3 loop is CASRVQGGTEETQYF. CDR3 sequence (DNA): TGTGCCAGCAGGGTACAGGGTGGTACAGAAGAGACCCAGTACTTC. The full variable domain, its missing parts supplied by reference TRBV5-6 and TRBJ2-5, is DAGVTQSPTHLIKTRGQQVTLRCSPKSGHDTVSWYQQALGQGPQFIFQYYEEEERQRGNFPDRFSGHQFPNYSSELNVNALLLGDSALYLCASRVQGGTEETQYFGPGTRLLVL.

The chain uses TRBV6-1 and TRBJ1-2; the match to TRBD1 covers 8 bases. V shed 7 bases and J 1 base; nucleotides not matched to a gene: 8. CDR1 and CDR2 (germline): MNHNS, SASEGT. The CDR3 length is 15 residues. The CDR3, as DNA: TGTGCCAGCAACCAGAGGACAGGGATTAACTATGGCTACACCTTC. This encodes CASNQRTGINYGYTF.

In DNA, the CDR3 is TGTGCCAGCAGATCGGTTCGGGACACCGTCTATGGCTACACCTTC. Translating gives CASRSVRDTVYGYTF. J is TRBJ1-2 and V is TRBV2; maybe TRBD1 (6 bases). CDR3 length: 15 residues. Germline V gene data show CDR1 as SNHLY and CDR2 as FYNNEI. V lost 6 bases and J 4 bases, leaving 18 bases between the germline ends.

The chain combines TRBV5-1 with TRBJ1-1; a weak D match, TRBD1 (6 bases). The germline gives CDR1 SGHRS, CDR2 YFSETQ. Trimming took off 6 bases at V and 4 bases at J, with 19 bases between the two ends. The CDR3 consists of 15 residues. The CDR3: CASTLGRGPITEAFF. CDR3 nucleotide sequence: TGCGCCAGCACCCTTGGCAGGGGCCCCATCACTGAAGCTTTCTTT.

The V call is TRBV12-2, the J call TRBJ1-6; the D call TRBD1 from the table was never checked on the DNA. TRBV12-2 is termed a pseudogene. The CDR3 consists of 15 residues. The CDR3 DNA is TGTGCAAGTCGCCTTTGGACAGGGGCCAATTCACCCCTCCACTTT. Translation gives CASRLWTGANSPLHF.

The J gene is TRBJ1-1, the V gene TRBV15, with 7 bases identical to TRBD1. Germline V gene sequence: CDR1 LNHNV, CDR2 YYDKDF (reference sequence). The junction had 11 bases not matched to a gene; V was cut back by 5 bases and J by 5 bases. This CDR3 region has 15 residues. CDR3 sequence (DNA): TGTGCCACCAGCCCCCCGAGGGGGCTTCGGACTGAAGCTTTCTTT. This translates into CATSPPRGLRTEAFF. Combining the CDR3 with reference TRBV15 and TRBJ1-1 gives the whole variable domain DAMVIQNPRYQVTQFGKPVTLSCSQTLNHNVMYWYQQKSSQAPKLLFHYYDKDFNNEADTPDNFQSRRPNTSFCFLDIRSPGLGDTAMYLCATSPPRGLRTEAFFGQGTRLTVV.

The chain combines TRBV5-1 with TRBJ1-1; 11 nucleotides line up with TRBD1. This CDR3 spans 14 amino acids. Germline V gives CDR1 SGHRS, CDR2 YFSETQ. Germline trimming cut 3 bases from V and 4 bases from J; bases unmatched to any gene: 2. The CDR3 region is CASSWDRGGTEAFF. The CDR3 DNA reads TGCGCCAGCAGCTGGGACAGGGGGGGCACTGAAGCTTTCTTT.

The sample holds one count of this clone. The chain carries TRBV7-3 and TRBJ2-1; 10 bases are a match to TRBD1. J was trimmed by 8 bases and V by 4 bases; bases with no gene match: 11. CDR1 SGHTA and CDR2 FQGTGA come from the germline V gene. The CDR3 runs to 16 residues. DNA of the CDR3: TGTGCCAGCAGCTCTTCCGGGACAGGGGTACTCGATGAGCAGTTCTTC. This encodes CASSSSGTGVLDEQFF.

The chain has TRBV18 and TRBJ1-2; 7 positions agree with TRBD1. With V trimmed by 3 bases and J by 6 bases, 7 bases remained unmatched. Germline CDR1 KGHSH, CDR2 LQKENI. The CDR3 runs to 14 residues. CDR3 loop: CASSPTGRRDGYTF. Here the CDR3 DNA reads TGTGCCAGCTCACCGACAGGGCGGAGGGATGGCTACACCTTC.

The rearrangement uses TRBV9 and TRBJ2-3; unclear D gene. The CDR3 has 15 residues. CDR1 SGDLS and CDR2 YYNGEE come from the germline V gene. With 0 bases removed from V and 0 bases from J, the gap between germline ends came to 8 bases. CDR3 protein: CASSVGLASTDTQYF. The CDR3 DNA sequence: TGTGCCAGCAGCGTAGGGTTAGCTAGCACAGATACGCAGTATTTT.

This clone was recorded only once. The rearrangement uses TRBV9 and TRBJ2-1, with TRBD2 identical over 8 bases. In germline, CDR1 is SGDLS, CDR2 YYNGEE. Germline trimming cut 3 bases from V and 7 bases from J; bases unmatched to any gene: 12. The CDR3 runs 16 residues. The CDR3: CASSAARGTRSNEQFF. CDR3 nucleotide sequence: TGTGCCAGCAGCGCTGCTCGGGGGACTAGAAGTAATGAGCAGTTCTTC.

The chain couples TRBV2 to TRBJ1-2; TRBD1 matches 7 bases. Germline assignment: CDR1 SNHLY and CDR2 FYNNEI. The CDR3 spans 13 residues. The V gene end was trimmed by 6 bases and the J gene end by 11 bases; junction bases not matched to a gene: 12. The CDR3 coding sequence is TGTGCCAGCAGGGCTCGACAGGGAGTTGGTTACACCTTC. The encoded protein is CASRARQGVGYTF.

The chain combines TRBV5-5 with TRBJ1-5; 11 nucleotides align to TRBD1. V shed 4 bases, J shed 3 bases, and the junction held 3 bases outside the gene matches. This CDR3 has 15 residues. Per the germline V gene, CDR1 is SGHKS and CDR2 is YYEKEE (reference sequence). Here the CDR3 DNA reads TGTGCCAGCAGCCGGACAGGGGGCTTCAATCAGCCCCAGCATTTT. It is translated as CASSRTGGFNQPQHF.

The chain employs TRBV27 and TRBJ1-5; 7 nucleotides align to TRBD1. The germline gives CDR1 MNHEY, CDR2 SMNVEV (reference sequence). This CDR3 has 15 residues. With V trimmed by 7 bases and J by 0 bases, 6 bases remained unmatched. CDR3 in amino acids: CASTDRPYSNQPQHF. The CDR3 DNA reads TGTGCCAGCACGGACAGGCCCTATAGCAATCAGCCCCAGCATTTT.

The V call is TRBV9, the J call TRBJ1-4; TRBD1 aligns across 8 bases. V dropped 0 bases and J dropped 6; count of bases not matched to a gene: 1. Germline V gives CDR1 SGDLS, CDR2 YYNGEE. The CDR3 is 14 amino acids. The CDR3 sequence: CASSVGQGYEKLFF. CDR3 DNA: TGTGCCAGCAGCGTAGGACAGGGGTATGAAAAACTGTTTTTT.

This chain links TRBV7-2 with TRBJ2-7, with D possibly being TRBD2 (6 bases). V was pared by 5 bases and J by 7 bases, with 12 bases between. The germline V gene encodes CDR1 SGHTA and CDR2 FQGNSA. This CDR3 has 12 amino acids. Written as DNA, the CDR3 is TGTGCCAGCAGCCCACCGGGGGATGAGCAGTACTTC. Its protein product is CASSPPGDEQYF.

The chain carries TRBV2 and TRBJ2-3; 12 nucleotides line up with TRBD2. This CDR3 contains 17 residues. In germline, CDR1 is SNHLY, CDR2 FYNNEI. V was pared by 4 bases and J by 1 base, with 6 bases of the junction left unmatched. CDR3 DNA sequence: TGTGCCAGCAGTGGGGATTGGACTAGCGGGGGCACAGATACGCAGTATTTT. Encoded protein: CASSGDWTSGGTDTQYF.

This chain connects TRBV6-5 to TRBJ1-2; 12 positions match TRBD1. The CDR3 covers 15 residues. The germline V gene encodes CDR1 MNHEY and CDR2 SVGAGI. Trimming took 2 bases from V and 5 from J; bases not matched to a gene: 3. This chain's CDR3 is CASSYGTGGFYGYTF. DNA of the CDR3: TGTGCCAGCAGTTACGGGACAGGGGGCTTTTATGGCTACACCTTC.